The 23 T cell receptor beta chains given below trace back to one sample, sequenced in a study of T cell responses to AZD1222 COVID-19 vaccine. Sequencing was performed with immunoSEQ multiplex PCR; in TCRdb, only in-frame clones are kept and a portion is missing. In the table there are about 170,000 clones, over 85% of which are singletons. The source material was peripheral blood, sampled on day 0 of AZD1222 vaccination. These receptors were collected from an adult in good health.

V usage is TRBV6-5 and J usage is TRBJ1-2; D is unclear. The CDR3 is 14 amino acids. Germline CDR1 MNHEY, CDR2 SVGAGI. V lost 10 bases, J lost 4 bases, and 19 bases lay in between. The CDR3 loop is CATQRAIHIYGYTF. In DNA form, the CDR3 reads TGTGCCACCCAAAGGGCTATACATATCTATGGCTACACCTTC.

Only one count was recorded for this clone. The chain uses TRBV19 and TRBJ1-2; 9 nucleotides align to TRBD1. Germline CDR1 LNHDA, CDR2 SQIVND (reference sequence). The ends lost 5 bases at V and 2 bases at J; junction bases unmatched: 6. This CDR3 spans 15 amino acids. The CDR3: CASSSRTGANYGYTF. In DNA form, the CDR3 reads TGTGCCAGTAGTTCTAGGACAGGGGCGAACTATGGCTACACCTTC. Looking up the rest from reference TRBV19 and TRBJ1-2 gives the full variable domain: DGGITQSPKYLFRKEGQNVTLSCEQNLNHDAMYWYRQDPGQGLRLIYYSQIVNDFQKGDIAEGYSVSREKKESFPLTVTSAQKNPTAFYLCASSSRTGANYGYTFGSGTRLTVV.

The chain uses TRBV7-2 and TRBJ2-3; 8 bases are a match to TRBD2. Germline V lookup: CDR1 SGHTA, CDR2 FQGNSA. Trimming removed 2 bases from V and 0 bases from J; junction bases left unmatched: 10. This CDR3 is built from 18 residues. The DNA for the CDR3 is TGTGCCAGCAGCTTACCCGGGAGCGGGGGACTCAGCACAGATACGCAGTATTTT. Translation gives CASSLPGSGGLSTDTQYF.

The CDR3 DNA is TGTGCCAGCAGCTTGGGGCAGGGGGCTGGAAACACCATATATTTT. It specifies CASSLGQGAGNTIYF. The V and J genes are TRBV5-5 and TRBJ1-3, with 7 bases identical to TRBD1. Germline-derived CDR1 and CDR2 are SGHKS and YYEKEE (reference sequence). The junction had 2 bases not matched to a gene; V was cut back by 0 bases and J by 2 bases. This CDR3 is 15 amino acids long.

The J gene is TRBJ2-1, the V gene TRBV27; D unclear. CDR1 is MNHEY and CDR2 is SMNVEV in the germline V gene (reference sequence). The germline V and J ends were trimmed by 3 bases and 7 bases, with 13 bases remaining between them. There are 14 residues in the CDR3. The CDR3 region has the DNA TGTGCCAGCAGTTTGGGAACCCCTGGGAATGAGCAGTTCTTC. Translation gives CASSLGTPGNEQFF.

In nucleotides, the CDR3 is TGTGCCACCAGTGATTTTCCACAGGAGAACACTGAAGCTTTCTTT. Its translation: CATSDFPQENTEAFF. The V gene is TRBV24-1, the J gene TRBJ1-1, with TRBD1 as a possible D gene (5 bases). This CDR3 has 15 amino acids. Germline V CDR1 and CDR2: KGHDR, SFDVKD. V was cut by 1 base and J by 1 base, with 9 bases left in between.

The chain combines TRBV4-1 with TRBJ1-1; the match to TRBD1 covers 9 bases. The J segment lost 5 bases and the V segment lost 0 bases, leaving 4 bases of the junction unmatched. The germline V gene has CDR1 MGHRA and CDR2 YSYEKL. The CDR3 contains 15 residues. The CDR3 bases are TGCGCCAGCAGCCAAGAGACAGGGGGGTGGACTGAAGCTTTCTTT. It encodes CASSQETGGWTEAFF.

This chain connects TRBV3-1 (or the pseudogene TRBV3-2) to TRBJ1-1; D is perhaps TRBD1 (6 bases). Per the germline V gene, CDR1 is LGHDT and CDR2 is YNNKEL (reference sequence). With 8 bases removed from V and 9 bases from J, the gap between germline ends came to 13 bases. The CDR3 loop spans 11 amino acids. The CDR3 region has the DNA TGTGCCAGCGGGGGGGGACACCAAGCTTTCTTT. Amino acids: CASGGGHQAFF.

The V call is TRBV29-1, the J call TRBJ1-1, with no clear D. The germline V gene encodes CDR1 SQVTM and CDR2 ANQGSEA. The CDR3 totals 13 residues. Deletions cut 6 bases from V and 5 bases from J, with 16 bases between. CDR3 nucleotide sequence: TGCAGCGTGGGGAGACCGCCGCAAACTGAAGCTTTCTTT. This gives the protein CSVGRPPQTEAFF.

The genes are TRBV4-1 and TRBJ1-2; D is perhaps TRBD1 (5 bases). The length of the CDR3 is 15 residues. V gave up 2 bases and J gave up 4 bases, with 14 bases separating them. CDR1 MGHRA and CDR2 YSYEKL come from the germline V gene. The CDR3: CASSQPTVFVYGYTF. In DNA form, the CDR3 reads TGCGCCAGCAGCCAACCGACAGTATTCGTCTATGGCTACACCTTC.

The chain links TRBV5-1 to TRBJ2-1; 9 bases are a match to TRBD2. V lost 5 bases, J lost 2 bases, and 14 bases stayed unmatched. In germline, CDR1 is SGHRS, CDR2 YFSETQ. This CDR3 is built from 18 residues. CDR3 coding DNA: TGCGCCAGCAGGTCCGGGACTAGCCTATTGGGGGCCTACAATGAGCAGTTCTTC. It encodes CASRSGTSLLGAYNEQFF. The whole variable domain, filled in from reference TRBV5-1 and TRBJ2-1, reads KAGVTQTPRYLIKTRGQQVTLSCSPISGHRSVSWYQQTPGQGLQFLFEYFSETQRNKGNFPGRFSGRQFSNSRSEMNVSTLELGDSALYLCASRSGTSLLGAYNEQFFGPGTRLTVL.

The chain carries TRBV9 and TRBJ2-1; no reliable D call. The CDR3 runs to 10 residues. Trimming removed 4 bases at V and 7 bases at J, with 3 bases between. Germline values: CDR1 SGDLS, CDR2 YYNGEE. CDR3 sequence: CASSSNEQFF. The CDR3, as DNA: TGTGCCAGCAGCTCTAATGAGCAGTTCTTC.

The CDR3 here is CASTGDRGKGLAEGRYF. The CDR3 DNA reads TGTGCCAGCACCGGGGACAGGGGAAAGGGACTAGCGGAGGGACGGTACTTC. J is TRBJ2-7 and V is TRBV2, with D tentatively TRBD2 (11 bases). Germline values: CDR1 SNHLY, CDR2 FYNNEI. The CDR3 length is 17 residues. The V end lost 7 bases, the J end lost 12 bases, and 34 bases lay between the germline ends.

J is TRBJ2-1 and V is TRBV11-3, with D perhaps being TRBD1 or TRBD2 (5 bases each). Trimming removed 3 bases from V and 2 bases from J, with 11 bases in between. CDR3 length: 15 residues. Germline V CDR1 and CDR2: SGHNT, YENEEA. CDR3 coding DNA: TGTGCCAGCAGCTTGATCGGGACCCCCTACAATGAGCAGTTCTTC. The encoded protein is CASSLIGTPYNEQFF.

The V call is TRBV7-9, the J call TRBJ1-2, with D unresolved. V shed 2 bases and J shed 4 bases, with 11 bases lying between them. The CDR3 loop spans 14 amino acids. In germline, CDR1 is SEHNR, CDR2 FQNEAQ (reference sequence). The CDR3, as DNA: TGTGCCAGCAGCTTACTATCCCTGGTCTATGGCTACACCTTC. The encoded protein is CASSLLSLVYGYTF.

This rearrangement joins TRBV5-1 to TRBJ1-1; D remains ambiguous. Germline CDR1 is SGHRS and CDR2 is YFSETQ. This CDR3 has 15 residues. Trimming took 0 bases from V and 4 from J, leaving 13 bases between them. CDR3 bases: TGCGCCAGCAGCTTGGCCCCCCGAAGCACCACTGAAGCTTTCTTT. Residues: CASSLAPRSTTEAFF.

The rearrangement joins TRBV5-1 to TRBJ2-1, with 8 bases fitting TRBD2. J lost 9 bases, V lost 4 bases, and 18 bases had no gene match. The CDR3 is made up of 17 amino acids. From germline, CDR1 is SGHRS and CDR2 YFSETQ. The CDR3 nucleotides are TGCGCCAGCAGCCCCCACCTTAGGAGCGGGAGTTCACGTGAGCAGTTCTTC. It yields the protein CASSPHLRSGSSREQFF.

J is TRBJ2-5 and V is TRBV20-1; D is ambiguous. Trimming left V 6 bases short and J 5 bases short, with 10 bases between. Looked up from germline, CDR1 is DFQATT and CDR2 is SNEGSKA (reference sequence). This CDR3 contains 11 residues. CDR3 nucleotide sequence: TGCAGTGCCACCTACGGCGAGACCCAGTACTTC. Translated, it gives CSATYGETQYF.

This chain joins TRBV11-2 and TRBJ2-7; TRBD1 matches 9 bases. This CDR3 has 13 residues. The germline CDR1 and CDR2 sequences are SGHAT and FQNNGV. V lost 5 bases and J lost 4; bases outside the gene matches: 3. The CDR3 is CASSVGQGYEQYF. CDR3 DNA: TGTGCCAGCAGCGTAGGACAGGGGTACGAGCAGTACTTC.

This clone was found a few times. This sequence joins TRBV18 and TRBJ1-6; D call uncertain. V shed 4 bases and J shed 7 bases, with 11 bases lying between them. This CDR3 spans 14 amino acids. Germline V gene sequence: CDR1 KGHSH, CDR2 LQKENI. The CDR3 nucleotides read TGTGCCAGCTCACGCATGGACGGGAATTCACCCCTCCACTTT. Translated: CASSRMDGNSPLHF.

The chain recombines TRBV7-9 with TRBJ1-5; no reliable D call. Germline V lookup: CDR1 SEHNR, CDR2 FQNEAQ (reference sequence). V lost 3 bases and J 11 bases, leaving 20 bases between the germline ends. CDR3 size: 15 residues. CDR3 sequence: CASSFQGPPETSQHF. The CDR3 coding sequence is TGTGCCAGCAGCTTTCAAGGGCCCCCCGAAACGTCCCAGCATTTT.

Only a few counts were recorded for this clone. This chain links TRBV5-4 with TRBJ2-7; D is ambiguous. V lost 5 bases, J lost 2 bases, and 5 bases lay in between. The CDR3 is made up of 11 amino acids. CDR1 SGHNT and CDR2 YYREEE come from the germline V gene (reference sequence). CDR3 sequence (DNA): TGTGCCAGCAGTTCTACCTACGAGCAGTACTTC. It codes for CASSSTYEQYF.

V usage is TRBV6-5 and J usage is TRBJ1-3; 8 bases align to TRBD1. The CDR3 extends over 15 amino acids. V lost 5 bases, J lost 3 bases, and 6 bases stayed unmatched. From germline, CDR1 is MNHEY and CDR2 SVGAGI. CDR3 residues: CASSRLTGGGNTIYF. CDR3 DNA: TGTGCCAGCAGTCGCCTCACAGGGGGTGGAAACACCATATATTTT.